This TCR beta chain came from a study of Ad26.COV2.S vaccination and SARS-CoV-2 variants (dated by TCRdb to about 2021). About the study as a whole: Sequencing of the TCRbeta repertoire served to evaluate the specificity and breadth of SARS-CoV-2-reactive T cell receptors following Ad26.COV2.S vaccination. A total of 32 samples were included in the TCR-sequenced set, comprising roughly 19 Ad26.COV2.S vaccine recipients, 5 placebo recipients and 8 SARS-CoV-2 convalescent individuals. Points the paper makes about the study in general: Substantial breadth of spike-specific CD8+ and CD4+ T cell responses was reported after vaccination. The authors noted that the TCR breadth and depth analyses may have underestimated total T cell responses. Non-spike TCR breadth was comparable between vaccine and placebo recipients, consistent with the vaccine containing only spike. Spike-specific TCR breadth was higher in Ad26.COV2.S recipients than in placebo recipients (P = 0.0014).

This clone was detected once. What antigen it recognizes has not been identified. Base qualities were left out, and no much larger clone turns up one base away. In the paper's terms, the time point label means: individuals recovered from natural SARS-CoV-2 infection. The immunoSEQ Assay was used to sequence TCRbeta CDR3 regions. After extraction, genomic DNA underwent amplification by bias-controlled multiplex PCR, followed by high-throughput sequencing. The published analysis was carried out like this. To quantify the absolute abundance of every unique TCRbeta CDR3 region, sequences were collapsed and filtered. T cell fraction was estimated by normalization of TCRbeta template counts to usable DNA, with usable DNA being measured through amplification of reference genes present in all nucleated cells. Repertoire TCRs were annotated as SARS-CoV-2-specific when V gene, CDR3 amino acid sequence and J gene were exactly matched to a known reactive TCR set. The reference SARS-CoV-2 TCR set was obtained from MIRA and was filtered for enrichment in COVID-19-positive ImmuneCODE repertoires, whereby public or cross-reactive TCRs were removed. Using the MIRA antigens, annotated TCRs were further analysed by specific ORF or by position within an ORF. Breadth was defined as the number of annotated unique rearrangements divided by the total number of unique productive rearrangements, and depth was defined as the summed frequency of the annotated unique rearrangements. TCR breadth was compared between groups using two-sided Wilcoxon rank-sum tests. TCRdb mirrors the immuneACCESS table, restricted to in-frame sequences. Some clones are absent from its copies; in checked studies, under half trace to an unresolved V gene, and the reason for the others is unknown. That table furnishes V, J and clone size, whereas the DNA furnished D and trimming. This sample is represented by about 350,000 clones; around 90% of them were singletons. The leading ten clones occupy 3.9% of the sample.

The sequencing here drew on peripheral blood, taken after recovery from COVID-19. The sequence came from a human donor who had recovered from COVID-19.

The CDR3 corresponds to CASSELGLMYEQYF. The sequenced DNA: TGTGCCAGCAGTGAATTAGGGTTAATGTACGAGCAGTACTTC. The chain is encoded by TRBV6-1 joined to TRBJ2-7; the D gene cannot be resolved reliably. V lost 2 bases and J lost 4 bases; the stretch between them is 12 bases long. From the cysteine through the phenylalanine, the CDR3 covers 14 amino acids. CDR3 DNA is the only sequence kept; it has 42 bases, read in frame from the first base. Looking up the germline V gene yields CDR1 MNHNS and CDR2 SASEGT.